The entry below describes one T cell receptor (beta chain). The data were produced by immunoSEQ multiplex PCR, yet TCRdb's version contains in-frame clones alone and is incomplete. The table records tens of thousands of clones, about 86% of them present only once. The data are from a study of T cell changes during pregnancy in multiple sclerosis. Trimming left V 3 bases short and J 13 bases short, with 21 bases between. Germline V gene data show CDR1 as SGHDN and CDR2 as FVKESK. This CDR3 spans 14 amino acids. The chain couples TRBV14 to TRBJ1-1; possibly TRBD1 for D (5 bases). This receptor was obtained from a human donor whose cells served as feeder cells for cultures in a pregnancy study. Sequencing was performed on peripheral blood from another person, used as feeder cells. This chain's CDR3 is CASSQDLGGKEGFF. CDR3 DNA sequence: TGTGCCAGCAGCCAGGATTTGGGGGGGAAGGAGGGTTTCTTT.